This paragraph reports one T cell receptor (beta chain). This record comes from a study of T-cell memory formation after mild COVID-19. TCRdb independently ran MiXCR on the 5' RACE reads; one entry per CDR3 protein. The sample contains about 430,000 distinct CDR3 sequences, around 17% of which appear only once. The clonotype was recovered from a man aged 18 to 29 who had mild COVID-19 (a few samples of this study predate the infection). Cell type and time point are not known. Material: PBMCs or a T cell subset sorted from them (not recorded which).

The CDR3 DNA reads TGCGCCAGCAGCTTGATGCTAGGGAGCTCCTACAATGAGCAGTTCTTC. Residues: CASSLMLGSSYNEQFF. V gene TRBV5-1 combines with J gene TRBJ2-1, with TRBD2 as a possible D gene (5 bases). Germline CDR1 SGHRS, CDR2 YFSETQ. The CDR3 consists of 16 residues. V was clipped by 1 base and J by 0 bases, with 11 bases between them.